This is a list of T cell receptor beta chains from one sample in a study of T cell repertoires in ileal Crohn's disease. Profiling relied on immunoSEQ multiplex PCR, and the TCRdb table lists in-frame clones only, not all of them. The table records about 15,000 clones, roughly 79% of them present only once. Input material: ileal tissue. These receptors were obtained from an adult with Crohn's disease. The CDR3 runs from the conserved cysteine through the conserved F or W. D genes are given only for firm matches. Size values are once, few and many counts, or a class for expanded clones, and some rows have none.

>TRBJ2-5|NA|NA|TRBV2
CASSEQLSQETQYF
TGTGCCAGCAGTGAACAGCTAAGTCAAGAGACCCAGTACTTC
>TRBJ2-1|few|TRBD2|TRBV7-2
CASTSSGGSLYSEQFF
TGTGCCAGCACCTCTAGCGGCGGGAGCCTTTATAGTGAGCAGTTCTTC
>TRBJ2-3|NA|TRBD2|TRBV5-4
CASSPGLAGPTDTQYF
TGTGCCAGCAGCCCGGGACTAGCGGGGCCCACAGATACGCAGTATTTT
>TRBJ1-3|few|NA|TRBV4-1
CASSQGPSGNTIYF
TGCGCCAGCAGCCAAGGCCCCTCTGGAAACACCATATATTTT
>TRBJ1-2|NA|NA|TRBV9
CASSPTTAPNYGYTF
TGTGCCAGCAGCCCAACGACGGCCCCTAACTATGGCTACACCTTC
>TRBJ1-1|few|NA|TRBV4-1
CASSQADSYRAFF
TGCGCCAGCAGCCAAGCGGACAGCTATCGGGCTTTCTTT
>TRBJ2-3|NA|NA|TRBV10-3
CAISGADTQYF
TGTGCCATCAGTGGGGCAGATACGCAGTATTTT